One sample yielded the 12 T cell receptor beta chains listed below, sequenced in a study of cytomegalovirus exposure and HLA in healthy donors. Vbeta (60) and Jbeta (13) primers were used in the PCR. Sequenced by immunoSEQ multiplex PCR; TCRdb stores in-frame clones only, minus some. The table includes 160,000 or so clones, approximately 80% detected once. The sequencing input was PBMCs. The receptors stem from a man in his late teens or twenties in good health and CMV-seropositive.

The V and J genes are TRBV7-9 and TRBJ2-7, with 7 bases lining up with TRBD2. The V gene's germline CDR1 is SEHNR and CDR2 FQNEAQ (reference sequence). This CDR3 contains 17 residues. Losses at the gene ends were 5 bases for V and 5 bases for J; bases not matched to a gene: 18. The CDR3 DNA reads as TGTGCCAGCAGCCTAGGGGCTGGGGGGGAGGGCCTCCACGAGCAGTACTTC. Translation gives CASSLGAGGEGLHEQYF.

The chain uses TRBV7-2 and TRBJ2-5; TRBD1 aligns across 9 bases. CDR3 length: 13 amino acids. Germline trimming cut 5 bases from V and 4 bases from J; bases unmatched to any gene: 2. CDR1 is SGHTA and CDR2 is FQGNSA in the germline V gene. CDR3 DNA: TGTGCCAGCAGCCCACAGGGGGCAGAGACCCAGTACTTC. Its translation: CASSPQGAETQYF.

J is TRBJ2-5 and V is TRBV6-1, with 7 nucleotides matching TRBD1. V was clipped by 1 base and J by 2 bases; unmatched bases: 1. This CDR3 spans 14 amino acids. Germline loops: CDR1 MNHNS, CDR2 SASEGT. For the CDR3, the DNA is TGTGCCAGCAGTGAAGGGGGACAGCAAGAGACCCAGTACTTC. It encodes CASSEGGQQETQYF.

A note on this clone: This same CDR3 is encoded by further DNA sequences in the sample. The DNA of the CDR3 is TGTGCCAGCAGCCTTGACAGGGGAGGTTACAATGAGCAGTTCTTC. Its translation is CASSLDRGGYNEQFF. The chain carries TRBV7-8 and TRBJ2-1; 8 bases agree with TRBD1. Germline CDR1 is SGHVS and CDR2 is FQNEAQ. The CDR3 is 15 amino acids. The junction had 7 bases not matched to a gene; V was cut back by 5 bases and J by 4 bases. Filled out from reference TRBV7-8 and TRBJ2-1, the complete variable domain reads GAGVSQSPRYKVAKRGQDVALRCDPISGHVSLFWYQQALGQGPEFLTYFQNEAQLDKSGLPSDRFFAERPEGSVSTLKIQRTQQEDSAVYLCASSLDRGGYNEQFFGPGTRLTVL.

This clone was seen many times. The CDR3 DNA follows: TGCGCCAGCAGCCAAGTGGATATGGGACTATTAGAGACCCAGTACTTC. Translated, it gives CASSQVDMGLLETQYF. J is TRBJ2-5 and V is TRBV4-1; 7 nucleotides match TRBD2. Germline lookup yields CDR1 MGHRA and CDR2 YSYEKL. The CDR3 spans 16 residues. V lost 1 base, J lost 4 bases, and 9 bases stayed unmatched.

V and J are TRBV11-3 and TRBJ2-2; D remains unclear. There are 14 residues in the CDR3. The V end was cut by 3 bases, the J end by 8 bases, with 13 bases between. Germline V gives CDR1 SGHNT, CDR2 YENEEA. CDR3 in DNA: TGTGCCAGCAGCTTGAGCTATACTCAAGGGGAGCTGTTTTTT. This gives the protein CASSLSYTQGELFF.

The rearrangement links TRBV5-4 to TRBJ2-1, with 10 bases lining up with TRBD2. The germline V gene has CDR1 SGHNT and CDR2 YYREEE (reference sequence). CDR3 length: 16 residues. V dropped 4 bases and J dropped 1; count of bases not matched to a gene: 5. The CDR3 region has the DNA TGTGCCAGCAGCCCGACTAGCGGGCAGTCCTACAATGAGCAGTTCTTC. It is translated as CASSPTSGQSYNEQFF.

The V and J genes are TRBV29-1 and TRBJ2-1; 11 positions match TRBD2. This CDR3 contains 14 residues. Unmatched junction bases numbered 2, after V lost 1 base and J lost 6 bases. Germline V CDR1 and CDR2: SQVTM, ANQGSEA. The CDR3 DNA reads as TGCAGCGTTGAAGCTAGCGGGAGGACCAATGAGCAGTTCTTC. Translated: CSVEASGRTNEQFF.

V usage is TRBV7-9 and J usage is TRBJ2-2, with 7 bases lining up with TRBD2. J gave up 5 bases and V 2 bases, and 5 bases lay outside the gene matches. This CDR3 comprises 15 residues. The V gene's germline CDR1 is SEHNR and CDR2 FQNEAQ (reference sequence). The CDR3: CASSLLKGGTGELFF. CDR3 bases: TGTGCCAGCAGCTTATTGAAGGGAGGGACCGGGGAGCTGTTTTTT. Combining the CDR3 with reference TRBV7-9 and TRBJ2-2 gives the whole variable domain DTGVSQNPRHKITKRGQNVTFRCDPISEHNRLYWYRQTLGQGPEFLTYFQNEAQLEKSRLLSDRFSAERPKGSFSTLEIQRTEQGDSAMYLCASSLLKGGTGELFFGEGSRLTVL.

The V gene is TRBV5-5, the J gene TRBJ2-3, with D possibly TRBD1 on 6 matching bases. The CDR3 contains 14 residues. Germline CDR1 SGHKS, CDR2 YYEKEE (reference sequence). The V gene lost 5 bases and the J gene lost 1 base, with 11 bases spanning the gap. The DNA of the CDR3 is TGTGCCAGCAGGACAGGATCGCGCACAGATACGCAGTATTTT. Translated, it gives CASRTGSRTDTQYF.

The chain carries TRBV2 and TRBJ1-5, with D possibly matching TRBD1 (5 bases). Per germline, CDR1 SNHLY and CDR2 FYNNEI. The germline V and J ends were trimmed by 4 bases and 0 bases, with 10 bases remaining between them. The CDR3 extends over 15 amino acids. The CDR3 protein is CASSGQPYSNQPQHF. The DNA for the CDR3 is TGTGCCAGCAGTGGACAGCCTTATAGCAATCAGCCCCAGCATTTT. The full variable domain, its missing parts supplied by reference TRBV2 and TRBJ1-5, is EPEVTQTPSHQVTQMGQEVILRCVPISNHLYFYWYRQILGQKVEFLVSFYNNEISEKSEIFDDQFSVERPDGSNFTLKIRSTKLEDSAMYFCASSGQPYSNQPQHFGDGTRLSIL.

The V gene is TRBV7-7, the J gene TRBJ2-1, with 7 bases lining up with TRBD2. The V and J ends lost 3 bases and 7 bases, in that order; junction bases with no gene match: 6. This CDR3 contains 14 residues. CDR1 and CDR2 from the germline V gene are SSHAT and FNYEAQ (reference sequence). This chain's CDR3 is CASSLGGVTNEQFF. The DNA of the CDR3 is TGTGCCAGCAGCTTGGGAGGGGTTACAAATGAGCAGTTCTTC.